Reported below is one T cell receptor (beta chain). Its cognate antigen is unknown. The source of the sample is a study of regulatory T cells in long-lasting Graves disease. Whole-study findings and limits: Peripheral blood alone, not thyroid tissue, underwent study.

CDR1 SNHLY and CDR2 FYNNEI come from the germline V gene. The length of the CDR3 is 13 residues. HTBI primers from iRepertoire and Arm-PCR of CDR3 regions yielded the TCR beta libraries. TCRdb reanalysed the multiplex PCR reads using MiXCR and keeps one entry per CDR3 protein. The data contain 450,000 to 500,000 distinct CDR3 sequences, 16% of them singletons. Time point specified: newly diagnosed GD, antithyroid drugs for less than 3 months. PBMCs were the source of the RNA used for TCR sequencing. These same records also appear under a second study, on T cells in Graves' hyperthyroidism and ophthalmopathy.

The sequence came from a middle-aged man with Graves disease. Source: peripheral blood mononuclear cells (PBMCs), taken at new diagnosis, from a patient treated with antithyroid drugs. The V gene is TRBV2, the J gene TRBJ2-5, with D possibly being TRBD1 (6 bases). The tail of the sequence fits TRBJ2-1 better, so the J call may be wrong. CDR3 in DNA: TGTGCCAGCACCGATTCAGGGGTCAATGAGCAGTTCTTC. It translates to CASTDSGVNEQFF.